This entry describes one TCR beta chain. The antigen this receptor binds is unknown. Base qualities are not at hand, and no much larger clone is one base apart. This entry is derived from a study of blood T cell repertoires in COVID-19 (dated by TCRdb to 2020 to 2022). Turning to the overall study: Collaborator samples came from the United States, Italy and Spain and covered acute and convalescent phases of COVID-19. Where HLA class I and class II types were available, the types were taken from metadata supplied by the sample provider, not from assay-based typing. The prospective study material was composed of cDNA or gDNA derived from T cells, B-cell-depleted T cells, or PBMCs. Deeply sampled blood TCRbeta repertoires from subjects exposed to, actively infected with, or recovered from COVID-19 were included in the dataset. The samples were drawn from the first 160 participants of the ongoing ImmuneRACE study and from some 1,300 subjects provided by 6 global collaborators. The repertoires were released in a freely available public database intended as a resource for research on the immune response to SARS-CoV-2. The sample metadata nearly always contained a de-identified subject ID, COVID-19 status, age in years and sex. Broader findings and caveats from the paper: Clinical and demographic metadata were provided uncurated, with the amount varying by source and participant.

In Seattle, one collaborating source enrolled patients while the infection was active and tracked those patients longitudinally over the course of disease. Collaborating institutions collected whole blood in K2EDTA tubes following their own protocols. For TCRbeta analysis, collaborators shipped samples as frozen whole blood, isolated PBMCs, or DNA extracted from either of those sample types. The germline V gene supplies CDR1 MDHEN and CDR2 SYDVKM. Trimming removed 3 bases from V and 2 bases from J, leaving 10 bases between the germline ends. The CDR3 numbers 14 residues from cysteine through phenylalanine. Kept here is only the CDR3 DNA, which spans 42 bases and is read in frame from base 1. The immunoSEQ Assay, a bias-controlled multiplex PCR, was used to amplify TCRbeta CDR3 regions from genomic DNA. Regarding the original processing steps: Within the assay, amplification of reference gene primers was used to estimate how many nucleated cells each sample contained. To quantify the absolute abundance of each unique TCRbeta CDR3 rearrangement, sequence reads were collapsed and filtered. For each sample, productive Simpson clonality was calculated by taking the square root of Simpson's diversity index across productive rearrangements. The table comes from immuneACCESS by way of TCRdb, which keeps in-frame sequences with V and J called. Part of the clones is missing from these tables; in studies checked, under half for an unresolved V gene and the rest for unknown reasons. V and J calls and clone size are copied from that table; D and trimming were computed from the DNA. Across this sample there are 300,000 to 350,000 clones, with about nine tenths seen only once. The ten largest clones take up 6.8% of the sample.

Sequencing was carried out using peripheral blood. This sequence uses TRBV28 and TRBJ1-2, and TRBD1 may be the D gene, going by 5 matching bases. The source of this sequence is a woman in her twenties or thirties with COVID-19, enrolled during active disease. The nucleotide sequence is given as TGTGCCAGCAGTTTTCGGGGGAACAACTATGGCTACACCTTC. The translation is CASSFRGNNYGYTF.